The 7 T cell receptor beta chains presented below share a single source sample, sequenced in a study of shared clonotypes between healthy human individuals. Clones were read by immunoSEQ multiplex PCR, and TCRdb kept only the in-frame ones, dropping some. Of around 2.3 million clones listed, around 95% are singletons. The specimen was naive CD4+ T cells sorted from blood. Subset meaning: CD45RA+ positively selected. The receptors shown here come from a man aged 18-30 years in good health.

This chain links TRBV5-1 with TRBJ2-7, with D uncertain. CDR1 SGHRS and CDR2 YFSETQ come from the germline V gene. This CDR3 has 15 amino acids. V lost 1 base and J lost 0, with 11 bases in between. Here the CDR3 reads CASSLIRPGSYEQYF. The CDR3 nucleotides are TGCGCCAGCAGCTTGATTCGGCCGGGCTCCTACGAGCAGTACTTC.

This clone was seen a few times. The chain joins TRBV14 to TRBJ1-2, with 7 positions matching TRBD1. J gave up 4 bases and V 4 bases, and 6 bases lay outside the gene matches. Germline V gene lookup returns CDR1 SGHDN and CDR2 FVKESK. CDR3 length equals 14 residues. CDR3 region: CASSPSTGAYGYTF. The CDR3 DNA follows: TGTGCCAGCAGCCCCAGCACAGGGGCCTATGGCTACACCTTC.

The chain couples TRBV14 to TRBJ1-2; weak D call: TRBD1 (5 bases). Germline V gives CDR1 SGHDN, CDR2 FVKESK. The V end was cut by 0 bases, the J end by 1 base, with 12 bases between. The CDR3 spans 16 residues. The CDR3 DNA reads as TGTGCCAGCAGCCAAGATCGGGGACTGGGTAACTATGGCTACACCTTC. Translation: CASSQDRGLGNYGYTF. Combining the CDR3 with reference TRBV14 and TRBJ1-2 gives the whole variable domain EAGVTQFPSHSVIEKGQTVTLRCDPISGHDNLYWYRRVMGKEIKFLLHFVKESKQDESGMPNNRFLAERTGGTYSTLKVQPAELEDSGVYFCASSQDRGLGNYGYTFGSGTRLTVV.

V gene TRBV7-2 combines with J gene TRBJ2-1, with 10 nucleotides matching TRBD1. CDR1 SGHTA and CDR2 FQGNSA come from the germline V gene. The CDR3 has 16 amino acids. Trimming took 5 bases from V and 6 from J; bases not matched to a gene: 10. The CDR3 bases are TGTGCCAGCAGCATAGAGCCGGGACAGGGGATCAATGAGCAGTTCTTC. This translates into CASSIEPGQGINEQFF.

The chain carries TRBV7-2 and TRBJ2-2; D remains ambiguous. Deletions cut 0 bases from V and 4 bases from J, with 9 bases between. The CDR3 has 15 residues. CDR1 SGHTA and CDR2 FQGNSA come from the germline V gene. CDR3 DNA: TGTGCCAGCAGCTTAGCGAACGCGCTCACCGGGGAGCTGTTTTTT. Protein: CASSLANALTGELFF. The whole variable domain, filled in from reference TRBV7-2 and TRBJ2-2, reads GAGVSQSPSNKVTEKGKDVELRCDPISGHTALYWYRQSLGQGLEFLIYFQGNSAPDKSGLPSDRFSAERTGGSVSTLTIQRTQQEDSAVYLCASSLANALTGELFFGEGSRLTVL.

This rearrangement joins TRBV30 to TRBJ2-3; tentative D call: TRBD2 (7 bases). The CDR3 contains 14 residues. V dropped 4 bases and J dropped 3 bases, with 14 bases sitting between them. CDR1 GTSNPN and CDR2 SVGIG come from the germline V gene (reference sequence). CDR3 sequence (DNA): TGTGCCTGGAATGCGGGGGCGGGGACAGATACGCAGTATTTT. Its translation: CAWNAGAGTDTQYF.

Concerning this clone itself: A read error is possible here, since a much larger clone lies one base away. The J gene is TRBJ1-1, the V gene TRBV30, with D tentatively TRBD1 (5 bases). Trimming took 3 bases from V and 0 from J, leaving 8 bases between them. The CDR3 has 13 amino acids. Germline V gene data show CDR1 as GTSNPN and CDR2 as SVGIG (reference sequence). The CDR3 sequence: CAWRVQVNTEAFF. Written as DNA, the CDR3 is TGTGCCTGGAGGGTACAGGTGAACACTGAAGCTTTCTTT.